This T cell receptor (beta chain) was sequenced in a study of shared clonotypes between healthy human individuals. Study summary: CD4 naive and memory got three plates each, CD8 naive two, CD8 memory one. Overall study results and limits: Sharing of clonotypes among donors was expected to vary with sequencing depth. Clonotypes not shared had lower generation probabilities than those common to all four donors.

CDR1 and CDR2 from the germline V gene are SGHRS and YFSETQ. There are 16 residues in the CDR3. V gave up 0 bases and J gave up 5 bases; unmatched junction bases: 8. TCRdb's copy holds only in-frame clones and misses some; the assay was immunoSEQ multiplex PCR. The sample has roughly 2.2 million clones; 85% to 95% are singletons. As for this clone: No antigen is known for it.

Sequenced sample: naive CD4+ T cells from PBMCs. Stated subset: CD45RA+ positively selected. The chain joins TRBV5-1 to TRBJ2-5, with TRBD1 identical over 9 bases. The TCR was taken from a man younger than 35 in good health. Some clones in this sample may be carry-over from other donors' samples. The DNA of the CDR3 is TGCGCCAGCAGCTTGGCCGTACAGGGGGCAGGGGAGACCCAGTACTTC. Its translation: CASSLAVQGAGETQYF.